This entry features one TCR beta chain sequence. Its antigen has not been determined. Base qualities are not provided; no much larger clone lies one nucleotide away. The entry originates in a study of Ad26.COV2.S vaccination and SARS-CoV-2 variants (dated by TCRdb to the early 2020s). Study-wide context: Donors in the vaccine arm were drawn from COV1001, a phase I-IIa trial of Ad26.COV2.S in healthy adults that was multicentre, randomized, double-blind and placebo-controlled. Throughout the experiments and outcome assessment, investigators stayed blinded to trial group allocation. Ad26.COV2.S was given intramuscularly at 5x10^10 or 1x10^11 viral particles, as a single shot or as two shots 56 days apart. Sequencing of the TCRbeta repertoire served to evaluate the specificity and breadth of SARS-CoV-2-reactive T cell receptors following Ad26.COV2.S vaccination. The TCR-sequenced set comprised approximately 32 samples: around 20 Ad26.COV2.S vaccine recipients, 5 placebo recipients and 8 SARS-CoV-2 convalescent individuals. Participants in the trial were split at random into five groups of five each, receiving low-dose or high-dose Ad26.COV2.S once or twice, or else placebo on both occasions. Here is what the overall study found, with its caveats: According to the authors, total T cell responses may have been underestimated by the TCR breadth and depth analyses. The study lacked the statistical power to compare responses across vaccine doses or regimens. After vaccination, substantial breadth of spike-specific CD8+ and CD4+ T cell responses was reported. Vaccine and placebo recipients had similar non-spike TCR breadth, a finding consistent with the vaccine containing only spike. Compared with placebo recipients, Ad26.COV2.S recipients showed higher spike-specific TCR breadth (P = 0.0014).

Interpreted using the paper, the treatment or condition label stands for: 19 received Ad26.COV2.S at low or high dose, single or two shots; 5 received placebo; per-sample allocation not given. Repertoires of vaccine and placebo recipients were sequenced from samples collected on day 63 after the first injection. In Cohort 1b, about 27 adults aged 18-55 years were enrolled at a single site in Boston, USA, between 29 July and 7 August 2020. Ad26.COV2.S consisted of a replication-incompetent adenovirus type 26 vector by which a prefusion-stabilized SARS-CoV-2 spike protein from the original Wuhan strain was expressed. The immunoSEQ Assay was the method used to sequence TCRbeta CDR3 regions. After extraction, genomic DNA underwent amplification by bias-controlled multiplex PCR, followed by high-throughput sequencing. On the authors' methods: To quantify the absolute abundance of each unique TCRbeta CDR3 region, sequences were collapsed and filtered. T cell fraction was estimated by normalization of TCRbeta template counts to usable DNA, with usable DNA being measured through amplification of reference genes present in all nucleated cells. Repertoire TCRs were annotated as SARS-CoV-2-specific when V gene, CDR3 amino acid sequence and J gene were exactly matched to a known reactive TCR set. The reference SARS-CoV-2 TCR set was derived from MIRA and filtered for enrichment in COVID-19-positive ImmuneCODE repertoires, a step that removed public or cross-reactive TCRs. Using the MIRA antigens, annotated TCRs were further analysed by specific ORF or by position within an ORF. Depth was the summed frequency of annotated unique rearrangements, while breadth was defined as annotated unique rearrangements over total unique productive rearrangements. Two-sided Wilcoxon rank-sum tests were used to compare TCR breadth between groups. TCRdb obtained this table from immuneACCESS and retained in-frame rearrangements with V and J assigned. These tables miss some clones; where compared with another copy, unresolved V genes account for less than half of the shortfall, and the remainder is unexplained. V, J and clone size were drawn from that table, and D and trimming were deduced from the DNA. Across this sample there are some 390,000 clones, with about nine tenths seen only once. The top ten clonotypes cover roughly 3% of the sample.

CDR1 and CDR2 are read off the germline V gene (reference sequence) as LNHDA and SQIVND. Relative to germline, V is 3 bases shorter and J is 8 bases shorter, with 14 bases between their ends. Counted from cysteine to phenylalanine, this CDR3 has 14 amino acids. The sequence is cut down to CDR3 DNA, 42 bases in frame from base 1. The sequences come from peripheral blood, collected in a trial of Ad26.COV2.S vaccine versus placebo. The TCR sequence derives from a person aged 18-65 years who received the Ad26.COV2.S COVID-19 vaccine or a placebo. Recombination connected TRBV19 to TRBJ2-4, with no confident D gene call. The CDR3 protein is CASSMVRRGDIQYF. The DNA reads TGTGCCAGTAGTATGGTCCGGAGAGGAGACATTCAGTACTTC.